This entry lists 13 T cell receptor beta chains sequenced from one sample in a study of T-cell reconstitution after alpha-beta-depleted transplantation in children. The library targeted TCRbeta and was prepared with unique molecular identifiers. TCRdb analysed the PCR reads with MiXCR anew, one entry per CDR3 protein. The sample consists of fewer than 700,000 distinct CDR3 sequences, around 23% of them appearing once. The sequencing here drew on PBMCs, mostly from graft donor cells, taken 360 days after TCRalphabeta/CD19-depleted stem cell transplant. The receptors were gathered from a boy younger than two who had a stem cell transplant for acute myeloid leukemia, so the T cells may come from the graft donor.

CDR3 in DNA: TGCAGTGCCGTCATCGCACCAAGGGCCCGCTCTGGAAACACCATATATTTT. This encodes CSAVIAPRARSGNTIYF. This chain joins TRBV20-1 and TRBJ1-3; no clear D. The germline gives CDR1 DFQATT, CDR2 SNEGSKA (reference sequence). CDR3 size: 17 residues. The V end was cut by 6 bases, the J end by 0 bases, with 21 bases between.

This clonotype showed up just a few times. The chain uses TRBV12-3 or TRBV12-4 and TRBJ2-1; D tentatively reads TRBD1 or TRBD2 (6 bases each). V was trimmed by 5 bases and J by 10 bases, leaving 18 bases between them. The CDR3 has 14 amino acids. CDR3 sequence: CASSPGAASPEQFF. The DNA for the CDR3 is TGTGCCAGCAGTCCGGGGGCGGCGAGCCCCGAGCAGTTCTTC.

At least ten counts were recorded for this clonotype. V and J are TRBV5-8 and TRBJ2-7; no clear D. The germline CDR1 and CDR2 sequences are SGHTS and YDEGEE. The CDR3 has 11 amino acids. V was trimmed by 4 bases and J by 3 bases, leaving 5 bases between them. The CDR3 here is CASSGIYEQYV. For the CDR3, the DNA is TGTGCCAGCAGCGGAATCTACGAGCAGTACGTC.

This chain connects TRBV20-1 to TRBJ1-1; D gene uncertain. Trimming cost V 7 bases and J 1 base, with 7 bases left between them. Germline lookup yields CDR1 DFQATT and CDR2 SNEGSKA (reference sequence). The CDR3 has 11 residues. In nucleotides, the CDR3 is TGCAGTGACCTCCGGAACACTGAAGCTTTCTTT. This gives the protein CSDLRNTEAFF.

This clonotype occurred many times. The gene calls are TRBV5-1 and TRBJ1-1; D might be TRBD1 (5 bases). CDR3 length: 13 residues. In germline, CDR1 is SGHRS, CDR2 YFSETQ. Trimming pared 4 bases from V and 4 bases from J, leaving 11 bases between. The CDR3 DNA follows: TGCGCCAGCAGCCCCCGAAGGGGCACTGAAGCTTTCTTT. As protein: CASSPRRGTEAFF.

The V gene is TRBV20-1, the J gene TRBJ2-4, with D maybe TRBD2 (6 bases). Trimming cost V 6 bases and J 5 bases, with 23 bases left between them. Germline loops: CDR1 DFQATT, CDR2 SNEGSKA (reference sequence). The CDR3 loop spans 16 amino acids. CDR3 DNA sequence: TGCAGTGCGGACCCTGCGGGGATTGATTTTGAAAACATTCAGTACTTC. Its protein product is CSADPAGIDFENIQYF.

This clonotype was observed at least ten times. The chain employs TRBV27 and TRBJ1-6, with D tentatively TRBD1 (5 bases). The CDR3 is 16 residues long. V lost 3 bases and J lost 8, with 17 bases in between. The germline V gene has CDR1 MNHEY and CDR2 SMNVEV (reference sequence). The DNA of the CDR3 is TGTGCCAGCAGTTTCCTCCTGGGGCCGGGTCATTCACCCCTCCACTTT. Protein: CASSFLLGPGHSPLHF.

V is TRBV20-1 and J is TRBJ2-7; TRBD1 matches at 9 bases. V gave up 6 bases and J gave up 2 bases; unmatched junction bases: 8. This CDR3 has 14 amino acids. In germline, CDR1 is DFQATT, CDR2 SNEGSKA (reference sequence). The CDR3: CSAPVDRGTYEQYF. DNA of the CDR3: TGCAGTGCCCCCGTGGACAGGGGTACCTACGAGCAGTACTTC.

The chain is built from TRBV24-1 and TRBJ2-5; D is tentatively TRBD1 or TRBD2 (6 bases each). The germline V gene encodes CDR1 KGHDR and CDR2 SFDVKD. The CDR3 spans 14 residues. V lost 1 base and J lost 5, with 10 bases in between. CDR3: CATSDFQGGETQYF. CDR3 bases: TGTGCCACCAGTGATTTCCAAGGGGGGGAGACCCAGTACTTC.

This clonotype appeared a single time. V is TRBV3-1 and J is TRBJ2-7; TRBD1 matches at 7 bases. Germline lookup yields CDR1 LGHDT and CDR2 YNNKEL (reference sequence). The CDR3 loop spans 14 amino acids. J gave up 6 bases and V 4 bases, and 9 bases lay outside the gene matches. The CDR3, as DNA: TGTGCCAGCAGCCTAGGGACAGTGGGTGCCGAGCAGTACTTC. Protein product: CASSLGTVGAEQYF.

The chain uses TRBV5-1 and TRBJ2-3, with D possibly matching TRBD1 (6 bases). Trimming cost V 6 bases and J 2 bases, with 13 bases left between them. The germline V gene encodes CDR1 SGHRS and CDR2 YFSETQ. This CDR3 is 14 amino acids long. CDR3 bases: TGCGCCAGCACCTTACAGGGCCCCACAGATACGCAGTATTTT. Protein: CASTLQGPTDTQYF.

The rearrangement joins TRBV6-4 to TRBJ2-2; D is perhaps TRBD2 (6 bases). The CDR3 runs 16 residues. Trimming left V 5 bases short and J 2 bases short, with 15 bases between. Germline assignment: CDR1 MRHNA and CDR2 SNTAGT. The CDR3 region is CASSPGTVLNTGELFF. CDR3 nucleotide sequence: TGTGCCAGCAGTCCCGGGACTGTACTCAACACCGGGGAGCTGTTTTTT.

This clonotype was picked up many times. The chain couples TRBV28 to TRBJ2-2; D not certain. V gave up 3 bases and J gave up 2 bases, with 1 base separating them. The CDR3 is 12 amino acids. Germline V lookup: CDR1 MDHEN, CDR2 SYDVKM. The CDR3 sequence: CASSFNTGELFF. The CDR3 DNA is TGTGCCAGCAGTTTTAACACCGGGGAGCTGTTTTTT.